This TCR beta chain was captured by sequencing in a study of T cells after yellow fever vaccination. Deletions cut 0 bases from V and 2 bases from J, with 15 bases between. Germline V lookup: CDR1 SGHTA, CDR2 FQGNSA. The CDR3 is made up of 17 amino acids. Study findings and constraints: The booster saw the reappearance of most primary-vaccination clones (approximately 97% CD4, less than 90% CD8).

As TCR cDNA was made by 5'RACE template switching, a universal primer site and UMIs were added. TCRdb passed the 5' RACE reads through MiXCR, listing each CDR3 protein once. The sample includes under 55,000 distinct CDR3 sequences, 6.6% seen only once; the top ten take approximately 25%. Source: CD8+ T cells not binding an NS4B(214-222) dextramer, sorted from PBMCs, taken 45 days after the first yellow fever vaccination. This sequence joins TRBV7-2 and TRBJ2-3, with a tentative D call TRBD1 (6 bases). The TCR sequence derives from a man in his late teens or twenties who received the YFV17D yellow fever vaccine. The CDR3 coding sequence is TGTGCCAGCAGCTTAGCGCAGGGGTCTTCGTTCACAGATACGCAGTATTTT. This sequence encodes CASSLAQGSSFTDTQYF.